Each of the 32 T cell receptor beta chains below was sequenced from the same sample in a study of blood T cell repertoires in COVID-19. Produced via immunoSEQ multiplex PCR; TCRdb's table is partial and in-frame only. The data show around 270,000 clones, around 89% seen once. The sequenced material came from peripheral blood. All receptors derive from a man aged 35-49 years with acute or convalescent COVID-19.

This clone was seen only a few times. The V call is TRBV2, the J call TRBJ1-5; D is undetermined. The CDR3 is made up of 13 amino acids. Trimming took off 5 bases at V and 7 bases at J, with 12 bases between the two ends. CDR1 is SNHLY, CDR2 FYNNEI, per germline. Here the CDR3 DNA reads TGTGCCAGCAGTCTACGTCCGGGGCAGCCCCAGCATTTT. Translation: CASSLRPGQPQHF.

The rearrangement uses TRBV4-1 and TRBJ1-1, with a tentative D call TRBD1 (6 bases). V was shortened by 1 base and J by 5 bases, with 14 bases between the two germline ends. Per germline, CDR1 MGHRA and CDR2 YSYEKL. The CDR3 spans 15 residues. This CDR3 is CASSQAETGWTEAFF. CDR3 DNA: TGCGCCAGCAGCCAAGCAGAGACAGGATGGACTGAAGCTTTCTTT.

This chain joins TRBV12-5 and TRBJ1-4; tentative D call: TRBD1 (6 bases). Germline V gene data show CDR1 as LGHNT and CDR2 as FRNRAP. The CDR3 has 15 residues. V was pared by 2 bases and J by 7 bases, with 14 bases between. The CDR3, as DNA: TGTGCTAGTGGTTTGACAGGGTGGGAAGGTGAAAAACTGTTTTTT. Residues: CASGLTGWEGEKLFF.

This chain uses TRBV7-2 with TRBJ2-1; tentatively, D is TRBD2 (6 bases). There are 15 residues in the CDR3. Per the germline V gene, CDR1 is SGHTA and CDR2 is FQGNSA. V shed 3 bases and J shed 3 bases, with 12 bases lying between them. CDR3 region: CASSLERDFYNEQFF. The CDR3 DNA sequence: TGTGCCAGCAGCTTGGAGAGGGACTTCTACAATGAGCAGTTCTTC.

The rearrangement links TRBV30 to TRBJ1-1, with 12 bases lining up with TRBD1. The CDR3 covers 14 residues. Germline assignment: CDR1 GTSNPN and CDR2 SVGIG (reference sequence). V trimming: 1 base; J trimming: 7 bases; junction bases outside the gene matches: 4. This CDR3 is CAWSARDRGREAFF. In DNA form, the CDR3 reads TGTGCCTGGAGTGCTAGGGACAGGGGGCGTGAAGCTTTCTTT.

V is TRBV19 and J is TRBJ2-2; D ambiguous. The germline CDR1 and CDR2 sequences are LNHDA and SQIVND (reference sequence). The length of the CDR3 is 13 residues. Trimming removed 6 bases from V and 3 bases from J, with 8 bases in between. CDR3: CASRPTYTGELFF. As DNA, the CDR3 is TGTGCCAGTAGACCCACATACACCGGGGAGCTGTTTTTT.

This clone appeared a single time. This sequence joins TRBV6-5 and TRBJ2-1; 7 bases line up with TRBD1. This CDR3 is 16 amino acids long. The junction had 11 bases not matched to a gene; V was cut back by 2 bases and J by 7 bases. Germline V gene data show CDR1 as MNHEY and CDR2 as SVGAGI. The CDR3 sequence is CASSYAGGGLGNEQFF. The CDR3 nucleotides read TGTGCCAGCAGTTACGCAGGGGGTGGGCTGGGGAATGAGCAGTTCTTC.

The chain combines TRBV7-2 with TRBJ2-2, with 8 bases identical to TRBD1. Germline V gene sequence: CDR1 SGHTA, CDR2 FQGNSA. The CDR3 contains 14 residues. Germline trimming cut 3 bases from V and 4 bases from J; bases unmatched to any gene: 1. CDR3 bases: TGTGCCAGCAGCTTGGACAGGGCCACCGGGGAGCTGTTTTTT. Its translation: CASSLDRATGELFF.

V usage is TRBV24-1 and J usage is TRBJ1-1, with 9 bases fitting TRBD1. V was pared by 8 bases and J by 3 bases, with 3 bases of the junction left unmatched. The CDR3 is 13 residues long. Germline values: CDR1 KGHDR, CDR2 SFDVKD. The CDR3, as DNA: TGTGCCACCACCGACAGGGGGTACACTGAAGCTTTCTTT. Translated, it gives CATTDRGYTEAFF.

The chain couples TRBV27 to TRBJ1-2; D is possibly TRBD1 (5 bases). V was shortened by 4 bases and J by 4 bases, with 13 bases between the two germline ends. The V gene's germline CDR1 is MNHEY and CDR2 SMNVEV (reference sequence). This CDR3 spans 14 amino acids. The CDR3 bases are TGTGCCAGCAGTTCGACAGCGCTTGCCTATGGCTACACCTTC. It codes for CASSSTALAYGYTF.

J is TRBJ1-3 and V is TRBV19, with D hard to call. This CDR3 is built from 13 residues. Germline values: CDR1 LNHDA, CDR2 SQIVND (reference sequence). V lost 10 bases to trimming and J lost 4 bases, with 14 bases between them. CDR3 sequence reads: CATAAAGGNTIYF. In nucleotides, the CDR3 is TGTGCCACGGCCGCCGCAGGAGGAAACACCATATATTTT.

The V and J genes are TRBV7-3 and TRBJ2-1, with TRBD2 identical over 8 bases. Germline CDR1 is SGHTA and CDR2 is FQGTGA. The CDR3 length is 14 residues. The V and J ends lost 4 bases and 6 bases, in that order; junction bases with no gene match: 5. CDR3 DNA sequence: TGTGCCAGCAGCTCGGGGGGGCCCAGCAATGAGCAGTTCTTC. This translates into CASSSGGPSNEQFF.

The V gene is TRBV6-5, the J gene TRBJ1-2, with TRBD1 matching over 8 bases. Unmatched junction bases numbered 4, after V lost 5 bases and J lost 5 bases. The CDR3 totals 13 residues. Germline assignment: CDR1 MNHEY and CDR2 SVGAGI. CDR3 sequence (DNA): TGTGCCAGCAGTCCAGGGGGCATTTATGGCTACACCTTC. Translated, it gives CASSPGGIYGYTF.

This sequence joins TRBV4-1 and TRBJ2-2; TRBD1 matches 8 bases. The germline gives CDR1 MGHRA, CDR2 YSYEKL. CDR3 length: 17 residues. Losses at the gene ends were 1 base for V and 3 bases for J; bases not matched to a gene: 7. As DNA, the CDR3 is TGCGCCAGCAGCCAAGGGTGGTCAGGGGGCTACACCGGGGAGCTGTTTTTT. Its translation: CASSQGWSGGYTGELFF.

The chain employs TRBV21-1 and TRBJ1-4. TRBV21-1 is given as a pseudogene. The CDR3 totals 15 residues. This chain's CDR3 is CASSKLAGRSEKLFF. The CDR3 nucleotides are TGTGCCAGCAGCAAATTAGCGGGGAGGAGTGAAAAACTGTTTTTT.

This clone was recorded only once. The rearrangement uses TRBV5-4 and TRBJ2-3; TRBD2 aligns across 8 bases. Germline V gene data show CDR1 as SGHNT and CDR2 as YYREEE (reference sequence). V lost 4 bases to trimming and J lost 5 bases; unmatched junction nucleotides: 6. This CDR3 region has 14 residues. CDR3 nucleotide sequence: TGTGCCAGCAGCCCCTCCGGGAGGGGAGATACGCAGTATTTT. Its protein product is CASSPSGRGDTQYF.

A remark on this clone: One junction end disagrees with the germline gene, perhaps due to a read error. The J gene is TRBJ2-3, the V gene TRBV7-9; D gene ambiguous. CDR1 is SEHNR and CDR2 is FQNEAQ in the germline V gene (reference sequence). CDR3 size: 8 residues. CDR3 sequence: CCTDTQYF. CDR3 coding DNA: TGCTGCACAGATACGCAGTATTTT.

This rearrangement joins TRBV6-5 to TRBJ2-7; 7 bases align to TRBD1. J gave up 2 bases and V 7 bases, and 5 bases lay outside the gene matches. The CDR3 runs 13 residues. CDR1 and CDR2 from the germline V gene are MNHEY and SVGAGI. The DNA of the CDR3 is TGTGCCAGCACCTTGGACAGGCCCTACGAGCAGTACTTC. It specifies CASTLDRPYEQYF.

The chain is built from TRBV2 and TRBJ2-1; 9 positions match TRBD2. V dropped 2 bases and J dropped 4; count of bases not matched to a gene: 3. The CDR3 totals 15 residues. CDR1 and CDR2 (germline): SNHLY, FYNNEI. CDR3 loop: CASSELAGTYNEQFF. In nucleotides, the CDR3 is TGTGCCAGCAGTGAACTAGCGGGGACTTACAATGAGCAGTTCTTC.

Notes on this clone: This specimen includes other DNA sequences encoding the same CDR3. The chain recombines TRBV5-1 with TRBJ1-1; no clear D gene. Germline V gives CDR1 SGHRS, CDR2 YFSETQ. The CDR3 totals 14 residues. Trimming pared 0 bases from V and 0 bases from J, leaving 6 bases between. The DNA of the CDR3 is TGCGCCAGCAGCTTGGGATCAGTGAACACTGAAGCTTTCTTT. Protein product: CASSLGSVNTEAFF.

The chain recombines TRBV5-1 with TRBJ2-3, with D possibly matching TRBD2 (6 bases). Germline V gene data show CDR1 as SGHRS and CDR2 as YFSETQ. The length of the CDR3 is 14 residues. The V and J ends lost 0 bases and 3 bases respectively, with 8 bases between them. CDR3 nucleotide sequence: TGCGCCAGCAGCTTGGAGGGAGGAACAGATACGCAGTATTTT. Protein product: CASSLEGGTDTQYF.

The V and J genes are TRBV3-1 (or the pseudogene TRBV3-2) and TRBJ2-6; D may be TRBD1 (5 bases). Germline CDR1 and CDR2: LGHDT and YNNKEL (reference sequence). V was cut by 0 bases and J by 0 bases, with 12 bases left in between. The CDR3 totals 18 residues. The CDR3 DNA follows: TGTGCCAGCAGCCAAGAACAGGTCCTTAGCTCTGGGGCCAACGTCCTGACTTTC. This encodes CASSQEQVLSSGANVLTF.

The rearrangement joins TRBV2 to TRBJ1-2, with a weak D call TRBD1 (5 bases). The CDR3 is made up of 14 amino acids. Trimming removed 4 bases from V and 4 bases from J, with 13 bases in between. Looked up from germline, CDR1 is SNHLY and CDR2 is FYNNEI. The CDR3 spells CASSGTTKLYGYTF. The CDR3 DNA reads as TGTGCCAGCAGTGGGACAACAAAACTCTATGGCTACACCTTC.

This clone was seen more than once but under ten times. The chain employs TRBV2 and TRBJ1-2; D call uncertain. V gave up 2 bases and J gave up 4 bases, with 5 bases separating them. The CDR3 consists of 12 residues. The germline V gene has CDR1 SNHLY and CDR2 FYNNEI. Written as DNA, the CDR3 is TGTGCCAGCAGTGAATCACTCTATGGCTACACCTTC. The encoded protein is CASSESLYGYTF. The full variable domain, its missing parts supplied by reference TRBV2 and TRBJ1-2, is EPEVTQTPSHQVTQMGQEVILRCVPISNHLYFYWYRQILGQKVEFLVSFYNNEISEKSEIFDDQFSVERPDGSNFTLKIRSTKLEDSAMYFCASSESLYGYTFGSGTRLTVV.

The chain recombines TRBV2 with TRBJ1-2; 7 nucleotides agree with TRBD1. Germline V gene sequence: CDR1 SNHLY, CDR2 FYNNEI. Trimming cost V 6 bases and J 8 bases; bases outside gene matches: 12. The CDR3 spans 14 residues. For the CDR3, the DNA is TGTGCCAGCAGGCGGGACAGCCCCTTGGGGGGCTACACCTTC. Its protein is CASRRDSPLGGYTF. The variable domain in full, completed from reference TRBV2 and TRBJ1-2, reads EPEVTQTPSHQVTQMGQEVILRCVPISNHLYFYWYRQILGQKVEFLVSFYNNEISEKSEIFDDQFSVERPDGSNFTLKIRSTKLEDSAMYFCASRRDSPLGGYTFGSGTRLTVV.

The CDR3 coding sequence is TGCGCCAGCAGCTTGGGAGGGAGTAGGAACATTCAGTACTTC. Protein sequence: CASSLGGSRNIQYF. This chain uses TRBV5-1 with TRBJ2-4; a weak D match, TRBD2 (5 bases). V was cut by 0 bases and J by 7 bases, with 11 bases left in between. Germline-derived CDR1 and CDR2 are SGHRS and YFSETQ. This CDR3 is built from 14 residues.

The rearrangement uses TRBV5-5 and TRBJ1-2, with TRBD1 as a possible D gene (5 bases). Per the germline V gene, CDR1 is SGHKS and CDR2 is YYEKEE (reference sequence). Trimming pared 0 bases from V and 4 bases from J, leaving 7 bases between. The CDR3 covers 13 residues. The CDR3 here is CASSLGGAYGYTF. In DNA, the CDR3 is TGTGCCAGCAGCTTGGGCGGGGCCTATGGCTACACCTTC.

The V and J genes are TRBV5-1 and TRBJ2-2; TRBD1 matches at 8 bases. The CDR3 loop spans 15 amino acids. Losses at the gene ends were 4 bases for V and 2 bases for J; bases not matched to a gene: 4. Per the germline V gene, CDR1 is SGHRS and CDR2 is YFSETQ. The CDR3 coding sequence is TGCGCCAGCAGCCCGGACAGGGTAAACACCGGGGAGCTGTTTTTT. It translates to CASSPDRVNTGELFF.

The J gene is TRBJ2-1, the V gene TRBV5-1, with 12 bases identical to TRBD2. The CDR3 consists of 15 residues. CDR1 and CDR2 from the germline V gene are SGHRS and YFSETQ. Unmatched junction bases numbered 6, after V lost 0 bases and J lost 11 bases. This chain's CDR3 is CASSLVTSGGPQQFF. CDR3 coding DNA: TGCGCCAGCAGCTTGGTTACTAGCGGGGGGCCTCAGCAGTTCTTC.

V is TRBV19 and J is TRBJ1-1; D unresolved. CDR1 is LNHDA and CDR2 is SQIVND in the germline V gene (reference sequence). Trimming left V 3 bases short and J 1 base short, with 6 bases between. CDR3 size: 13 residues. The CDR3 sequence is CASSIWANTEAFF. CDR3 nucleotides: TGTGCCAGTAGTATTTGGGCGAACACTGAAGCTTTCTTT. The complete variable domain, with remaining parts taken from reference TRBV19 and TRBJ1-1, reads DGGITQSPKYLFRKEGQNVTLSCEQNLNHDAMYWYRQDPGQGLRLIYYSQIVNDFQKGDIAEGYSVSREKKESFPLTVTSAQKNPTAFYLCASSIWANTEAFFGQGTRLTVV.

The chain combines TRBV15 with TRBJ1-5; 7 bases match TRBD1. Trimming removed 4 bases from V and 7 bases from J; junction bases left unmatched: 19. The CDR3 consists of 18 residues. The germline CDR1 and CDR2 sequences are LNHNV and YYDKDF (reference sequence). For the CDR3, the DNA is TGTGCCACCAGCATCGATGGCCAGGGGGACGGTAGCGGACAGCCCCAGCATTTT. Translating gives CATSIDGQGDGSGQPQHF. Full variable domain (rest looked up from reference TRBV15 and TRBJ1-5): DAMVIQNPRYQVTQFGKPVTLSCSQTLNHNVMYWYQQKSSQAPKLLFHYYDKDFNNEADTPDNFQSRRPNTSFCFLDIRSPGLGDTAMYLCATSIDGQGDGSGQPQHFGDGTRLSIL.

A single count supports this clone. The V and J genes are TRBV2 and TRBJ1-3; D gene ambiguous. Germline V gene data show CDR1 as SNHLY and CDR2 as FYNNEI. Trimming took 2 bases from V and 3 from J, leaving 2 bases between them. This CDR3 comprises 12 residues. CDR3 residues: CASSELGNTIYF. The CDR3 coding sequence is TGTGCCAGCAGTGAACTTGGAAACACCATATATTTT.